The clone carrying this T cell receptor beta chain was counted ten times or more. Its target is unknown. The data originate from a study of CD8 T cells in ankylosing spondylitis. This CDR3 has 14 amino acids. The germline CDR1 and CDR2 sequences are MNHEY and SVGAGI. Trimming cost V 4 bases and J 2 bases, with 9 bases left between them. TCR beta libraries were made by quantitative 5'-RACE with molecular barcodes. TCRdb used MiXCR to reprocess the 5' RACE reads, holding one entry per CDR3 protein. The sample contains roughly 260,000 distinct CDR3 sequences, over 15% of which appear only once. Study conclusions and caveats: Earlier studies detected some motif variants in reactive arthritis synovial fluid and blood. Disease-linked clones displayed a CD8+ phenotype and appeared relatively rarely in peripheral blood. The clones that were linked to disease were reported to be significantly enriched in matched synovial fluid samples from ankylosing spondylitis patients.

The receptor's source is a male donor with ankylosing spondylitis or in good health (not recorded which). The gene calls are TRBV6-5 and TRBJ2-1; D tentatively fits TRBD1 or TRBD2 (6 bases each). Sequenced material: blood, either unsorted or a sorted T cell fraction (not recorded which). This CDR3 reads CASSSEGAYNEQFF. In DNA form, the CDR3 reads TGTGCCAGCAGTTCGGAGGGGGCCTACAATGAGCAGTTCTTC.